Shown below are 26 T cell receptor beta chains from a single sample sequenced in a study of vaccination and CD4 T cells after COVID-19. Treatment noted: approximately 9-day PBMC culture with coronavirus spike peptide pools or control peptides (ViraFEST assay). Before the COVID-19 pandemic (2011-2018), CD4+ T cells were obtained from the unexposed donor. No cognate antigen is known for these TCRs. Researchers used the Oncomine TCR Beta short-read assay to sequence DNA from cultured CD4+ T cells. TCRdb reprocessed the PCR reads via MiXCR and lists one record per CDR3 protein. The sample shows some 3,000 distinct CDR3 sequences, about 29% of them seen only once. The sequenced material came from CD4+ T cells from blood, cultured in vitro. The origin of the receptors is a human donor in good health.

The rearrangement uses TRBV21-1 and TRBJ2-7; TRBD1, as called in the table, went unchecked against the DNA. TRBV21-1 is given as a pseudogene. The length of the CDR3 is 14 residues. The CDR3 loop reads CASNLNREIYEQYF. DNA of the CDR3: TGTGCCAGCAACCTAAACAGGGAAATATACGAGCAGTACTTC.

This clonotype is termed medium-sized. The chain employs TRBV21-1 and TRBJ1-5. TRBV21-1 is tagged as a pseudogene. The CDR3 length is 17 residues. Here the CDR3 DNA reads TGTGCCAGCAGGGGAGGAGGAGAATCCTTTAGCAATCAGCCCCAGCATTTT. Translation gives CASRGGGESFSNQPQHF.

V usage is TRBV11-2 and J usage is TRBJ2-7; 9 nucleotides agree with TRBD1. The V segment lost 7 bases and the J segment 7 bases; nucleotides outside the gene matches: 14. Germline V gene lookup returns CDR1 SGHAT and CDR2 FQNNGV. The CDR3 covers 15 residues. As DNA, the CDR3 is TGTGCCAGCACCCTGGCCGGGACAGGGACTCGGGAGCAGTACTTC. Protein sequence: CASTLAGTGTREQYF.

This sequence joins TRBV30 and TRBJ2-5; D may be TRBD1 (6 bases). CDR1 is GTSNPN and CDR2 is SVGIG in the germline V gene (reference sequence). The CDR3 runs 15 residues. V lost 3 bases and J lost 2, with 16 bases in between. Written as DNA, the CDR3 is TGTGCCTGGAGGGGTGGGGCAGGGGTTCAAGAGACCCAGTACTTC. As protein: CAWRGGAGVQETQYF.

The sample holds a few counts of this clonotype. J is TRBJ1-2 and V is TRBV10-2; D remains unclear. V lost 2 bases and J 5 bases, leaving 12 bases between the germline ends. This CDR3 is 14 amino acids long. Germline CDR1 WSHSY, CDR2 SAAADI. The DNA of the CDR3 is TGCGCCAGCAGTGAGGAGGCCGGGGTGTATGGCTACACCTTC. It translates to CASSEEAGVYGYTF.

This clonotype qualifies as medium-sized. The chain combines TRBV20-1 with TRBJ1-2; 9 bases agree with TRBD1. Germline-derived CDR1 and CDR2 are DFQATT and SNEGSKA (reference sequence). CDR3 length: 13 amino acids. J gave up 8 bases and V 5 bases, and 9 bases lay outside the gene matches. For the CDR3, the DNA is TGCAGTGCTCCGACCGGGACAGGGAGAGGCTACACCTTC. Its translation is CSAPTGTGRGYTF.

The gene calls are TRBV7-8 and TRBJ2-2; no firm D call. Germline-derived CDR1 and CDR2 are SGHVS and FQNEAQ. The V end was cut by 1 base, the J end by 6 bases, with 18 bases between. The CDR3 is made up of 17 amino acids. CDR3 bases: TGTGCCAGCAGCTTAGTTAGGGATAACAGAAAATCCGGGGAGCTGTTTTTT. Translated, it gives CASSLVRDNRKSGELFF.

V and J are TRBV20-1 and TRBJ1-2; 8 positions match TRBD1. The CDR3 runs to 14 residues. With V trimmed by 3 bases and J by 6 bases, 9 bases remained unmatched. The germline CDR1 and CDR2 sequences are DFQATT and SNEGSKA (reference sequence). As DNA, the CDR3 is TGCAGTGCTAGTGAGGACAGGGTATACGATGGCTACACCTTC. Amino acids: CSASEDRVYDGYTF.

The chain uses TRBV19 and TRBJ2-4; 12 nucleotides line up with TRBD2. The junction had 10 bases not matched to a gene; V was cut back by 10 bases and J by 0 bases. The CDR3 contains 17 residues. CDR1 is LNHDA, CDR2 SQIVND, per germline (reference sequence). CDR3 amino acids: CATNDLAGGLAKNIQYF. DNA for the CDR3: TGTGCCACTAACGACCTAGCGGGAGGGCTAGCCAAAAACATTCAGTACTTC.

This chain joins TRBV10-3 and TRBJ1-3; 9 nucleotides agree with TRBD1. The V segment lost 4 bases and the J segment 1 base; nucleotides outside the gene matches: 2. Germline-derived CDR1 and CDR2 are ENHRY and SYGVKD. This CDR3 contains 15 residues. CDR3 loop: CAISGTGESGNTIYF. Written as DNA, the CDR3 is TGTGCCATCAGTGGGACAGGGGAATCTGGAAACACCATATATTTT.

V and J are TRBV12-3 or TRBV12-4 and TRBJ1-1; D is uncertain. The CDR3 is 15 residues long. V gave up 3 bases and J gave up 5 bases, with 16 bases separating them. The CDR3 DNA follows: TGTGCCAGCAGTTTCTGGGGAGGAGGGAGGACTGAAGCTTTCTTT. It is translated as CASSFWGGGRTEAFF.

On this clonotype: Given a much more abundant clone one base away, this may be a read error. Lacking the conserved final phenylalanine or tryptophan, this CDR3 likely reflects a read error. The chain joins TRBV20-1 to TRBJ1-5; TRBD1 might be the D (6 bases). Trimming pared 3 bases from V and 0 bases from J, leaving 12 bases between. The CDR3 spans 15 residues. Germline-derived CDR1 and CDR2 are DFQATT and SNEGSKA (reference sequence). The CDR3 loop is CSASPHRDSNQPQHY. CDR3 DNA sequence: TGCAGTGCTAGTCCACACAGGGATAGCAATCAGCCCCAGCATTAT.

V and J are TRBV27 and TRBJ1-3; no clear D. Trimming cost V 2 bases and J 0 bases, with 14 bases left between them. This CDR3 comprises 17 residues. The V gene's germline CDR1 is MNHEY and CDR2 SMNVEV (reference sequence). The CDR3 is CASSLTGMDLSGNTIYF. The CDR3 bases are TGTGCCAGCAGTTTAACGGGTATGGATCTCTCTGGAAACACCATATATTTT.

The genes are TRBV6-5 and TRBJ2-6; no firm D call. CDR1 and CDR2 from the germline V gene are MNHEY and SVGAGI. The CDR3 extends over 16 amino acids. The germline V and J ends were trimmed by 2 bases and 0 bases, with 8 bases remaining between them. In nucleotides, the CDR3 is TGTGCCAGCAGTTACGCCGGCACCTCTGGGGCCAACGTCCTGACTTTC. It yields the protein CASSYAGTSGANVLTF.

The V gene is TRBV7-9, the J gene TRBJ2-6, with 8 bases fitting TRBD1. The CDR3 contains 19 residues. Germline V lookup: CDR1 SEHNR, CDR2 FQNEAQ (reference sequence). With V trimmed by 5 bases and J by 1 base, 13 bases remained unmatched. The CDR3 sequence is CASSPIPGQDLSGANVLTF. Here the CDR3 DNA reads TGTGCCAGCAGCCCGATCCCGGGACAGGACCTATCTGGGGCCAACGTCCTGACTTTC.

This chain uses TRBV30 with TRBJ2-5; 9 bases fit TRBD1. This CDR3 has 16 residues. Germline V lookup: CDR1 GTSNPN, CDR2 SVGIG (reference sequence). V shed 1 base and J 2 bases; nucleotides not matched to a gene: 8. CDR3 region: CAWSGPSGQGQETQYF. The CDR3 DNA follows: TGTGCCTGGAGTGGGCCCAGTGGACAGGGGCAAGAGACCCAGTACTTC.

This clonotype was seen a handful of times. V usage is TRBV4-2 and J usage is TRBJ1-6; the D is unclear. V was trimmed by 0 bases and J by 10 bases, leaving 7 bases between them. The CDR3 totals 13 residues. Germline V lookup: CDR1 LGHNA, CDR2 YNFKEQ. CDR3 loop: CASSQDGESPLHF. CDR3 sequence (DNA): TGTGCCAGCAGCCAAGATGGGGAATCACCCCTCCACTTT.

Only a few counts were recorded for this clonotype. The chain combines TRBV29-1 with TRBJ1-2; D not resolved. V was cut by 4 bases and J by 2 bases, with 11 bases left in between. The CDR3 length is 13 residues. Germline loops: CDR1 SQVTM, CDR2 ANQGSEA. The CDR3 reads CSVGRTGNYGYTF. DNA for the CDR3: TGCAGCGTTGGAAGGACGGGAAACTATGGCTACACCTTC.

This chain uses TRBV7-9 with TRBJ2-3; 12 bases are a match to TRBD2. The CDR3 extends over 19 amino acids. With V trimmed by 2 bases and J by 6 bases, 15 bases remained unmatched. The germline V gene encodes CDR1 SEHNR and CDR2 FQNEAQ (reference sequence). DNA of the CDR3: TGTGCCAGCAGCTTATTCTGGACTAGCGGGACCTCTTCAGTGGATACGCAGTATTTT. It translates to CASSLFWTSGTSSVDTQYF. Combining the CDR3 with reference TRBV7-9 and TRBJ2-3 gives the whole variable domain DTGVSQNPRHKITKRGQNVTFRCDPISEHNRLYWYRQTLGQGPEFLTYFQNEAQLEKSRLLSDRFSAERPKGSFSTLEIQRTEQGDSAMYLCASSLFWTSGTSSVDTQYFGPGTRLTVL.

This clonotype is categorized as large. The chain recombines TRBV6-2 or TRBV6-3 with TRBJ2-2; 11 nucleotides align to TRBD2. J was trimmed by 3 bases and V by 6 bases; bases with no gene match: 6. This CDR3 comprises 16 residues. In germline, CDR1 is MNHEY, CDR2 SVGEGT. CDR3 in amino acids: CASSALAGGYTGELFF. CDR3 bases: TGTGCCAGCAGCGCTCTAGCGGGGGGATACACCGGGGAGCTGTTTTTT.

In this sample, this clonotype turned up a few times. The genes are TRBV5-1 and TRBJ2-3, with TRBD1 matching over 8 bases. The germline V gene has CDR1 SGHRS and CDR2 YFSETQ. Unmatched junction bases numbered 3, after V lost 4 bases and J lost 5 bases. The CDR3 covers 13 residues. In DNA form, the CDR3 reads TGCGCCAGCAGCGCCACAGGGGGAGATACGCAGTATTTT. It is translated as CASSATGGDTQYF.

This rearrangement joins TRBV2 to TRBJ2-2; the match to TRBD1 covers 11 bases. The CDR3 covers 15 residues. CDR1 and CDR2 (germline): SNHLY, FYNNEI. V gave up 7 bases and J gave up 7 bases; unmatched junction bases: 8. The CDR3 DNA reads TGTGCCAGCACTGACCGGACAGGGGGCAACGGGGAGCTGTTTTTT. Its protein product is CASTDRTGGNGELFF.

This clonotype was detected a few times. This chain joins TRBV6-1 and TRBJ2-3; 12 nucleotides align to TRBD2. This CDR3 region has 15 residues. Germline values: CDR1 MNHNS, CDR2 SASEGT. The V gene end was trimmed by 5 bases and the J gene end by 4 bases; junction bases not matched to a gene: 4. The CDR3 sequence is CASSRTSGMADTQYF. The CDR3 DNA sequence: TGTGCCAGCAGTCGGACTAGCGGGATGGCAGATACGCAGTATTTT.

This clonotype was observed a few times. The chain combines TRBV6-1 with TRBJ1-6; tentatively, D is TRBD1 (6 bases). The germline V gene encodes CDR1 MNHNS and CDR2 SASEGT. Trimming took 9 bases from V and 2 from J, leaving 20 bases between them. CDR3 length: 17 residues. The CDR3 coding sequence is TGTGCCAGTAGGGACTTTCACAGGGAACCCTATAATTCACCCCTCCACTTT. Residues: CASRDFHREPYNSPLHF.

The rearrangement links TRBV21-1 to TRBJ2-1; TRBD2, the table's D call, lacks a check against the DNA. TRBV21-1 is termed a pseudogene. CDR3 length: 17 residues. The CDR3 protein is CASSKLVLAGGPNEQFF. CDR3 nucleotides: TGTGCCAGCAGCAAACTCGTACTAGCGGGAGGGCCTAATGAGCAGTTCTTC.

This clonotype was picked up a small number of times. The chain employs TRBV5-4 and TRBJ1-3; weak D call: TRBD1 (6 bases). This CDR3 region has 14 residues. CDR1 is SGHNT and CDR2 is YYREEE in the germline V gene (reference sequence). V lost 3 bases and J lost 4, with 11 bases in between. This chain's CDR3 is CASSSTGSGNTIYF. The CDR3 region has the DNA TGTGCCAGCAGCTCGACAGGCTCGGGAAACACCATATATTTT.